This entry is about one TCR beta chain. Its antigen is unknown. Primers: 60 Vbeta forward and 13 Jbeta reverse. Method: immunoSEQ multiplex PCR; TCRdb's copy keeps in-frame clones and lacks some. The sample gives a few hundred thousand clones, around three quarters of which show up once; less than 20% is in the top ten. The source of the sample is a study of cytomegalovirus exposure and HLA in healthy donors. Turning to the study itself: From donors who were HLA-typed, an early data release held around 80 million unique TCRs.

Regarding the study as a whole: The majority of TCR sequences were rare, yet some public TCRs appeared in many donors. The authors enumerated under 200 TCR beta chains as linked to cytomegalovirus.

The TCR sequence derives from a man aged 35-49 years in good health and CMV-seronegative. The sequenced sample was PBMCs.

The CDR3 sequence: CASSDYGRGISGYTF. The CDR3 region has the DNA TGTGCCAGCAGTGATTACGGGAGGGGGATAAGCGGCTACACCTTC. J is TRBJ1-2 and V is TRBV2; weak D call: TRBD1 (6 bases). The V end was cut by 3 bases, the J end by 8 bases, with 19 bases between. CDR3 size: 15 residues. Germline loops: CDR1 SNHLY, CDR2 FYNNEI.